A single sample gave rise to the 6 T cell receptor beta chains below, sequenced in a study of T cell clonality in common variable immunodeficiency (dated by TCRdb to the mid-2010s). Receptor libraries were prepared by the immunoSEQ multiplex PCR assay. TCRdb limited this immuneACCESS table to in-frame rearrangements with V and J called. A share of clones is missing; checked studies link under half to unresolved V genes, and the rest is unexplained. In this sample, some 44,000 clones appear, none counted once only. The ten largest clones add up to roughly 10% of the sample. Material for sequencing was peripheral blood mononuclear cells. These receptors came from a person between 18 and 75 years old in good health.

This clone was seen at least ten times. CDR3 DNA (partial): TGTGCCAGCAGCCTGAGCAAGGGCAATGAG. Its protein product is CASSLSKGNE. The whole CDR3 region reads CASSLSKGNEQFF. The chain joins TRBV7-8 to TRBJ2-1; D is uncertain. The CDR3 goes on 3 residues after the read ends, and that part is filled in from the germline J gene. The CDR3 runs 13 residues. Trimming removed 5 bases from V and 6 bases from J, with 11 bases in between. Germline CDR1 reads SGHVS; CDR2 reads FQNEAQ. The variable domain in full, completed from reference TRBV7-8 and TRBJ2-1, reads GAGVSQSPRYKVAKRGQDVALRCDPISGHVSLFWYQQALGQGPEFLTYFQNEAQLDKSGLPSDRFFAERPEGSVSTLKIQRTQQEDSAVYLCASSLSKGNEQFFGPGTRLTVL.

This clone came up many times. From the germline J gene comes the end of the CDR3, since the read stops 3 residues before it. The chain recombines TRBV7-9 with TRBJ2-1; 8 bases map to TRBD1. V lost 5 bases to trimming and J lost 4 bases; unmatched junction nucleotides: 7. This CDR3 spans 15 amino acids. CDR1 and CDR2 (germline): SEHNR, FQNEAQ (reference sequence). The CDR3 bases that were read are TGTGCCAGCAGCCTCCGGACAGGGAAGTACAATGAG. It is translated as CASSLRTGKYNE. The entire CDR3 reads CASSLRTGKYNEQFF.

In this sample, this clone turned up many times. The read ends 3 residues early relative to the CDR3; the germline J gene fills the gap. J is TRBJ2-1 and V is TRBV12-3 or TRBV12-4; D gene ambiguous. This CDR3 region has 13 residues. V was clipped by 3 bases and J by 2 bases, with 5 bases between them. The sequenced CDR3 bases are TGTGCCAGCAGTTTCCAGGCCTACAATGAG. This translates into CASSFQAYNE. The full CDR3 protein reads CASSFQAYNEQFF.

This clone has ten or more counts. The sequenced fragment ends 3 residues before the CDR3 boundary, so the rest is inferred from the germline J gene. The chain uses TRBV7-3 and TRBJ2-2; 7 positions agree with TRBD2. CDR3 length: 16 amino acids. CDR1 is SGHTA and CDR2 is FQGTGA in the germline V gene. V gave up 3 bases and J gave up 0 bases; unmatched junction bases: 4. The covered CDR3 bases are TGTGCCAGCAGCTTCGCCGGGGGGTCGAACACCGGGGAG. Translated, it gives CASSFAGGSNTGE. The entire CDR3 protein is CASSFAGGSNTGELFF.

This clone appeared many times. The read gets to within 3 residues of the CDR3 end, and the germline J gene fills in the rest. At the DNA level, this CDR3 is encoded by other sequences in the same sample as well. The chain recombines TRBV9 with TRBJ2-7, with 7 bases aligning to TRBD1. CDR1 is SGDLS, CDR2 YYNGEE, per germline. There are 15 residues in the CDR3. V was clipped by 0 bases and J by 0 bases; unmatched bases: 3. CDR3 residues: CASSVGGDSSYEQYF. The sequenced CDR3 bases are TGTGCCAGCAGCGTAGGAGGGGACAGCTCCTACGAG.

This clone was seen more than once but under ten times. Sequencing ends 3 residues short of the CDR3 end; the germline J gene provides the rest. The gene calls are TRBV2 and TRBJ1-4, with TRBD1 identical over 7 bases. The junction had 7 bases not matched to a gene; V was cut back by 6 bases and J by 6 bases. Germline loops: CDR1 SNHLY, CDR2 FYNNEI. The CDR3 is 14 residues long. The CDR3 DNA, read in part, is TGTGCCAGCAGATCGGGGCAGGGGGATGAAAAA. Protein: CASRSGQGDEK. In full, the CDR3 reads CASRSGQGDEKLFF.